This is a list of T cell receptor beta chains from one sample in a study of identical twins. TCRdb fed the 5' RACE reads into MiXCR, producing one record per CDR3 protein. Among 1.5 million to 2 million distinct CDR3 sequences listed, around a third were seen once. The sample comprised cord blood. All receptors derive from a newborn girl in good health. CDR3s include the opening cysteine and the closing phenylalanine or tryptophan. The D gene is left open where the match is weak. Expanded clones get a size class; other rows say once, few or many, or leave the size out.

clone_size	d_call	v_call	j_call	cdr3_aa	cdr3_nt
few	-	TRBV7-9	TRBJ2-3	CASSHYGADTQYF	TGTGCCAGCAGCCACTATGGCGCAGATACGCAGTATTTT
few	TRBD1	TRBV6-5	TRBJ1-5	CASSYSGTANQPQHF	TGTGCCAGCAGTTACTCCGGGACAGCCAATCAGCCCCAGCATTTT
few	-	TRBV6-2/TRBV6-3	TRBJ2-7	CASRYPSTHEQYF	TGTGCCAGCAGATACCCTAGCACCCACGAGCAGTACTTC
-	-	TRBV10-3	TRBJ2-2	CAIRDLGTPRGAGELFF	TGTGCCATCAGGGATCTGGGGACTCCAAGGGGAGCCGGGGAGCTGTTTTTT
few	TRBD2	TRBV29-1	TRBJ2-5	CSVVFRITGTSGMLGETQYF	TGCAGCGTTGTTTTTCGAATTACCGGGACTAGCGGGATGTTAGGAGAGACCCAGTACTTC
-	TRBD1	TRBV12-3/TRBV12-4	TRBJ1-3	CASTEGRASTGGSSGNTIYF	TGTGCCAGCACCGAGGGTAGAGCTTCAACAGGGGGCAGCTCTGGAAACACCATATATTTT
once	-	TRBV20-1	TRBJ2-7	CSARSRDGPYEQYF	TGCAGTGCTAGATCCCGGGACGGGCCCTACGAGCAGTACTTC
many	TRBD2	TRBV5-1	TRBJ2-1	CASSLGLAGVGFF	TGCGCCAGCAGCTTGGGACTAGCGGGAGTGGGGTTCTTC
few	-	TRBV10-3	TRBJ2-3	CAVGFGGADTQYF	TGTGCCGTAGGGTTTGGCGGCGCAGATACGCAGTATTTT
-	TRBD2	TRBV2	TRBJ2-1	CADRSGLASYNEQFF	TGTGCCGACAGATCTGGACTAGCGTCTTACAATGAGCAGTTCTTC
few	-	TRBV19	TRBJ2-3	CASSIGSGLTDTQYF	TGTGCCAGTAGTATAGGGTCCGGCCTCACAGATACGCAGTATTTT
-	TRBD2	TRBV7-2	TRBJ2-3	CASSPSGRGVDTQYF	TGTGCCAGCAGCCCCAGCGGGAGGGGTGTAGATACGCAGTATTTT
few	-	TRBV4-1	TRBJ2-7	CASSQDRFSYEQYF	TGCGCCAGCAGCCAAGACAGGTTCTCCTACGAGCAGTACTTC
few	-	TRBV11-3	TRBJ2-3	CASSLRGGEGTDTQYF	TGTGCCAGCAGCTTAAGGGGCGGGGAGGGCACAGATACGCAGTATTTT
few	-	TRBV25-1	TRBJ2-5	CASSPPGPGAETQYF	TGTGCCAGCAGTCCTCCCGGGCCGGGTGCCGAGACCCAGTACTTC
once	TRBD1	TRBV5-1	TRBJ1-1	CASADRGYTEAFF	TGCGCCAGCGCGGACAGGGGGTACACTGAAGCTTTCTTT
few	-	TRBV5-1	TRBJ2-3	CASSPPSSEGDTQYF	TGCGCCAGCAGCCCACCTAGCTCCGAGGGAGATACGCAGTATTTT
-	TRBD1	TRBV7-2	TRBJ1-5	CASSSGTGRNQPQHF	TGTGCCAGCAGCTCCGGGACAGGTCGCAATCAGCCCCAGCATTTT
few	TRBD2	TRBV4-1	TRBJ2-5	CASSQVPLAGEETQYF	TGCGCCAGCAGCCAAGTCCCACTAGCGGGGGAAGAGACCCAGTACTTC
few	TRBD2	TRBV28	TRBJ2-5	CASSPLPGLGEETQYF	TGTGCCAGCAGTCCACTCCCGGGACTAGGGGAGGAGACCCAGTACTTC
-	TRBD1	TRBV3-1	TRBJ1-4	CASSQPDRGYEKLFF	TGTGCCAGCAGCCAACCCGACAGGGGATATGAAAAACTGTTTTTT
few	TRBD2	TRBV6-2/TRBV6-3	TRBJ2-2	CASKASGSNSGELFF	TGTGCCAGCAAGGCGAGCGGGAGTAACTCCGGGGAGCTGTTTTTT
once	TRBD2	TRBV20-1	TRBJ2-7	CSARDKASGSNEQYF	TGCAGTGCTAGAGATAAGGCTAGCGGGAGTAACGAGCAGTACTTC
-	TRBD2	TRBV28	TRBJ2-7	CASSPGTRDPYEQYF	TGTGCCAGCAGTCCGGGGACTAGGGACCCCTACGAGCAGTACTTC